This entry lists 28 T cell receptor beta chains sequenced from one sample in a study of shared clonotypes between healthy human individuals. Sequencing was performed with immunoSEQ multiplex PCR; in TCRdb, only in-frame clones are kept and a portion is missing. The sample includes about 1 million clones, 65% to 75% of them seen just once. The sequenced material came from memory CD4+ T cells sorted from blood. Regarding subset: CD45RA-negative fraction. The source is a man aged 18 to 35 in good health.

The CDR3 DNA is TGTGCCAGCAGTTACTGGGAAAACTCGGGTAACACTGAAGCTTTCTTT. This gives the protein CASSYWENSGNTEAFF. The chain is built from TRBV6-6 and TRBJ1-1, with unresolved D. CDR3 length: 16 amino acids. Trimming shortened V by 1 base and J by 2 bases, and 14 bases separated the two germline ends. Germline V gives CDR1 MNHNY, CDR2 SVGAGI (reference sequence).

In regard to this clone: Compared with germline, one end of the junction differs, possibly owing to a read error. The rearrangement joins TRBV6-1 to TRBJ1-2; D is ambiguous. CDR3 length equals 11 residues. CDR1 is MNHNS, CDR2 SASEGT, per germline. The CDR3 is CASSEETPGIF. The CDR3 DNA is TGTGCCAGCAGTGAAGAGACCCCGGGGATCTTC.

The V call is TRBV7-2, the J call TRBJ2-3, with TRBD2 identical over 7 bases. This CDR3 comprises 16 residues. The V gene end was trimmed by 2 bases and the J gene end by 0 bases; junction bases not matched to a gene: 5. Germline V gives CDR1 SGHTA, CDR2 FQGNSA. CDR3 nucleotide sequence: TGTGCCAGCAGCTTACTGGGTAGCGGGAGCACAGATACGCAGTATTTT. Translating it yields CASSLLGSGSTDTQYF.

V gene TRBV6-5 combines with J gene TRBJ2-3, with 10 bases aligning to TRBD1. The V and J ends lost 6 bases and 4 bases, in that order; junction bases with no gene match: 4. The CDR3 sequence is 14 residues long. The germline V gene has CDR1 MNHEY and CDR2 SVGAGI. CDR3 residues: CASRRQGAPDTQYF. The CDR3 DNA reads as TGTGCCAGCAGGCGACAGGGGGCCCCAGATACGCAGTATTTT.

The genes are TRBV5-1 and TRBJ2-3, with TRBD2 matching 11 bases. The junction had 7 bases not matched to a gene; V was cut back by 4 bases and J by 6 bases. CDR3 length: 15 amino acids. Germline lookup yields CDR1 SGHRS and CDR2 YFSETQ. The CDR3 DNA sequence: TGCGCCAGCAGCGCGAGTTCTAGCGGGGGGGATACGCAGTATTTT. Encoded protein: CASSASSSGGDTQYF.

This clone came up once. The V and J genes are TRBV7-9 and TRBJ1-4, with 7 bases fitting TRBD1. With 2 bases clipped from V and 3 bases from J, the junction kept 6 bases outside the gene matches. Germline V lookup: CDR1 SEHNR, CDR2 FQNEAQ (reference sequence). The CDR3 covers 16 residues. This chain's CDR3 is CASSLSGGQANEKLFF. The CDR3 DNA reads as TGTGCCAGCAGCTTATCAGGGGGGCAGGCTAATGAAAAACTGTTTTTT.

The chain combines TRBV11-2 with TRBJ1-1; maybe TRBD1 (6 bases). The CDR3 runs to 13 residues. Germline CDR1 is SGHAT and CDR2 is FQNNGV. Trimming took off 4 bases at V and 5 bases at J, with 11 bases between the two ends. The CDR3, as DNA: TGTGCCAGCAGCTGGGGGCTGGATACTGAAGCTTTCTTT. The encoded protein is CASSWGLDTEAFF.

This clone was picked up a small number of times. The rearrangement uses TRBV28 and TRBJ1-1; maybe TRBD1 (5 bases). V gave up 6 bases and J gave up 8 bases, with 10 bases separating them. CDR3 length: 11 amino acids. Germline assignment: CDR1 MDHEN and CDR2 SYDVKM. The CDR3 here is CASSSRQEAFF. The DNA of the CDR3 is TGTGCCAGCAGCTCCCGACAGGAAGCTTTCTTT.

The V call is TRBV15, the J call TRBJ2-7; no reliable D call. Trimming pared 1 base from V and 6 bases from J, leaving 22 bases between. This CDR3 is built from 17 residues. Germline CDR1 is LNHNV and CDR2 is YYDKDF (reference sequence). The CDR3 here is CATSRGDSPTRTAEQYF. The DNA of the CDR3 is TGTGCCACCAGCAGAGGTGATTCCCCCACCCGAACTGCCGAGCAGTACTTC.

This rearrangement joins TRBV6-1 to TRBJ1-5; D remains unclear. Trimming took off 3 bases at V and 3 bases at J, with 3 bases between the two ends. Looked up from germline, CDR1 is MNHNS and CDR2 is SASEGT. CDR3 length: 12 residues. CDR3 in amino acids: CASSDLNQPQHF. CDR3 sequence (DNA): TGTGCCAGCAGTGATCTCAATCAGCCCCAGCATTTT.

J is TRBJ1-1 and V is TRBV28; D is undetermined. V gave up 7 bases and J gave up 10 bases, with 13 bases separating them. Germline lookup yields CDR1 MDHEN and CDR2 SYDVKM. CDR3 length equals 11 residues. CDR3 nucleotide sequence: TGTGCCAGCATTTCCCACCTCGGAGCTTTCTTT. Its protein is CASISHLGAFF.

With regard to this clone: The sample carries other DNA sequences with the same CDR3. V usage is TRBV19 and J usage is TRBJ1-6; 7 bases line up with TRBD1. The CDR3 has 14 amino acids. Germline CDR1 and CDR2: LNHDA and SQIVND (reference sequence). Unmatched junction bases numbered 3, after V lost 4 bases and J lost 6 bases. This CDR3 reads CASSTRQGNSPLHF. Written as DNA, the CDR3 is TGTGCCAGTAGTACAAGACAGGGTAATTCACCCCTCCACTTT.

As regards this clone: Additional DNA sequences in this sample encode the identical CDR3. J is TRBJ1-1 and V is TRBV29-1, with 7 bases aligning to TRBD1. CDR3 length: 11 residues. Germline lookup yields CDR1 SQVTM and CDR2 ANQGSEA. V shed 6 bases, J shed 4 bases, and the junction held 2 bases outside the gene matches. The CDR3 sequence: CSVNRGTEAFF. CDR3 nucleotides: TGCAGCGTGAACAGGGGCACTGAAGCTTTCTTT.

The CDR3 nucleotides read TGTGCCAGCCTCCGAGACGGGAATTCACCCCTCCACTTT. As protein: CASLRDGNSPLHF. The V call is TRBV6-6, the J call TRBJ1-6; no firm D call. The CDR3 is 13 amino acids. Deletions cut 8 bases from V and 7 bases from J, with 12 bases between. Germline CDR1 reads MNHNY; CDR2 reads SVGAGI (reference sequence).

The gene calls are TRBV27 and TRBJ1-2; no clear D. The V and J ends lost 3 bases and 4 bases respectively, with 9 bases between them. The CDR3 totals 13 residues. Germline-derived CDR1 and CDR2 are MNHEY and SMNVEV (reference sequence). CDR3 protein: CASSFGGFYGYTF. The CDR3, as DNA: TGTGCCAGCAGTTTTGGAGGTTTCTATGGCTACACCTTC.

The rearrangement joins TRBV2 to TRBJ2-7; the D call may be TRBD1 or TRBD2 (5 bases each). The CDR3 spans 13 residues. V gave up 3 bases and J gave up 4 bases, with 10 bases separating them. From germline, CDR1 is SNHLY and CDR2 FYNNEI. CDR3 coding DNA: TGTGCCAGCAGTGAGGGACCGGAATACGAGCAGTACTTC. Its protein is CASSEGPEYEQYF.

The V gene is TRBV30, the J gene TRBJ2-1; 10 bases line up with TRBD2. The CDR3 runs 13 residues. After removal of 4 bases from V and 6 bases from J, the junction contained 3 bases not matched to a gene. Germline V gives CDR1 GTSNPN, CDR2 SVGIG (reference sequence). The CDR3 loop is CAWTSGGGNEQFF. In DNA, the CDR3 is TGTGCCTGGACTAGCGGGGGTGGCAATGAGCAGTTCTTC.

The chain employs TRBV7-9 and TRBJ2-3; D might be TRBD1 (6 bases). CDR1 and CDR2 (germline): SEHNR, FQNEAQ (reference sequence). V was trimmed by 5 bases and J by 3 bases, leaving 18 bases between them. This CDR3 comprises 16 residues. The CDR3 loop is CASSQTQGGWTDTQYF. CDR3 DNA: TGTGCCAGCAGCCAAACACAGGGCGGTTGGACAGATACGCAGTATTTT. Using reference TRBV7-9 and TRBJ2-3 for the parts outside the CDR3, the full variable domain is DTGVSQNPRHKITKRGQNVTFRCDPISEHNRLYWYRQTLGQGPEFLTYFQNEAQLEKSRLLSDRFSAERPKGSFSTLEIQRTEQGDSAMYLCASSQTQGGWTDTQYFGPGTRLTVL.

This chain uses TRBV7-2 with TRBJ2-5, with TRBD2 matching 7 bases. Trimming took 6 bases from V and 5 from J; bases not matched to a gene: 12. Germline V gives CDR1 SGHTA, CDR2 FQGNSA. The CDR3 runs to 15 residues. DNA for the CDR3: TGTGCCAGCAGTCCCCAAGGGCGGGGAGGGGAGACCCAGTACTTC. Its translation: CASSPQGRGGETQYF.

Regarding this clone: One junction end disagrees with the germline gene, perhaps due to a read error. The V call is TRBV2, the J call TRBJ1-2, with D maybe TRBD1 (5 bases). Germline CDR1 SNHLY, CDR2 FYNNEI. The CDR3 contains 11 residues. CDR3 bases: TGTGCCAGCAGAGGGCTTTCAGGACACCACTTC. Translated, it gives CASRGLSGHHF.

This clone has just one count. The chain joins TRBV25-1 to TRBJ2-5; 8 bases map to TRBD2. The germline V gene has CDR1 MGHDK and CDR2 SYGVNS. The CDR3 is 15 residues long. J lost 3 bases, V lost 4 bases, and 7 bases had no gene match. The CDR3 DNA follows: TGTGCCAGCAGTGGGTTGGGACTAGGGGAAGAGACCCAGTACTTC. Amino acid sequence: CASSGLGLGEETQYF.

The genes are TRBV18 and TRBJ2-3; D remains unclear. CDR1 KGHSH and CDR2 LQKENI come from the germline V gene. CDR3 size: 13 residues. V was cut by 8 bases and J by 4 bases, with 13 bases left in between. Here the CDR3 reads CASAESGADTQYF. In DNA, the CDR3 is TGTGCCAGCGCGGAGTCGGGCGCAGATACGCAGTATTTT.

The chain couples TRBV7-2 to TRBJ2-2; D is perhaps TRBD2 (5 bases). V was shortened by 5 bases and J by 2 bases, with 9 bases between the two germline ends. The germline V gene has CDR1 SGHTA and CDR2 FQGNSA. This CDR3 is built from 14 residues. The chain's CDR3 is CASSPTRNTGELFF. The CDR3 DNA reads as TGTGCCAGCAGCCCAACTAGAAACACCGGGGAGCTGTTTTTT.

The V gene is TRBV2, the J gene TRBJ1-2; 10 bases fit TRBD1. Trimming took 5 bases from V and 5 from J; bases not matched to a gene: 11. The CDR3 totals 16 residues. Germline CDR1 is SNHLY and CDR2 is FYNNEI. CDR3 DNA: TGTGCCAGCAGTACCGGGACAGGGGCGGGAGGATATGGCTACACCTTC. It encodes CASSTGTGAGGYGYTF.

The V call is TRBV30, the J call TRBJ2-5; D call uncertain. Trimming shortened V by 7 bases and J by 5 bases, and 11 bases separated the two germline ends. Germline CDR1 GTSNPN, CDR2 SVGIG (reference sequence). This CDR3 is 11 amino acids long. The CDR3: CASGSHETQYF. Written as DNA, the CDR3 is TGTGCCTCTGGATCCCATGAGACCCAGTACTTC.

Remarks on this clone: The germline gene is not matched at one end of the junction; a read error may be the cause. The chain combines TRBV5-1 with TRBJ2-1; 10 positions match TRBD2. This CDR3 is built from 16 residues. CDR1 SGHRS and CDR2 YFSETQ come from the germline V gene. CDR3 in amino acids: CASSPIAGGAYNEQLF. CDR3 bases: TGCGCCAGCAGCCCAATAGCGGGGGGTGCCTACAATGAGCAGCTCTTC.

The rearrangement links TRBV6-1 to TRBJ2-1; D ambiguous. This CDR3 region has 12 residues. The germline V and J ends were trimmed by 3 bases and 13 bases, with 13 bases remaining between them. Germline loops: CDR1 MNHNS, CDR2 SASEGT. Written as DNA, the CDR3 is TGTGCCAGCAGTGAGACGTACGAACGACAGTTCTTC. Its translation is CASSETYERQFF.

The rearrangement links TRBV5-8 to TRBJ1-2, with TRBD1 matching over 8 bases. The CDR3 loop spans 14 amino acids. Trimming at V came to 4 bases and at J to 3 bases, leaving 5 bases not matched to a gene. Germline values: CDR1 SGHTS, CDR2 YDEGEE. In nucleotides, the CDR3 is TGTGCCAGCAGCCCCGGACAGGGTCACTATGGCTACACCTTC. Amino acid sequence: CASSPGQGHYGYTF.